Listed below are T cell receptor beta chains from one sample, sequenced in a study of neurological immune-mediated disorders. TCRdb ran MiXCR on the 5' RACE reads and lists one entry per CDR3 protein. Of tens of thousands of distinct CDR3 sequences listed, approximately 17% were seen once; the top ten hold just over 15%. Sequencing used PBMCs. The source is a woman between 40 and 55 years old in good health. Both conserved end residues are part of each CDR3.

v_call,j_call,cdr3_aa
TRBV5-1,TRBJ1-1,CASSSGRGRDEAFF
TRBV20-1,TRBJ2-2,CSAEGSLATGELFF
TRBV28,TRBJ1-5,CASSFVETLGNQPQHF
TRBV3-1,TRBJ1-1,CASSPGQGAANTEAFF
TRBV11-2,TRBJ2-5,CASSPNGGMGFQETQYF
TRBV12-3/TRBV12-4,TRBJ2-5,CASSLFRKETQYF
TRBV5-6,TRBJ1-4,CGSNRTGSQKLFF
TRBV12-3/TRBV12-4,TRBJ2-7,CASSLNRWNEQYF
TRBV5-6,TRBJ1-3,CASSLAGVEGATSGNTIYF
TRBV5-5,TRBJ1-4,CASSLRGAKREKLFF
TRBV20-1,TRBJ1-6,CSLGQGNSPLHF
TRBV5-1,TRBJ2-5,CASSLEPAGAGETQYF
TRBV5-1,TRBJ1-2,CASSLRTYGDDYGYTF
TRBV12-3/TRBV12-4,TRBJ1-2,CASSFYPGQISYGYTF
TRBV15,TRBJ2-5,CATSRVGRRETQYF
TRBV6-5,TRBJ1-2,CVGRPQQVNYGYTF
TRBV5-1,TRBJ2-5,CASSLSYMGETQYF
TRBV30,TRBJ2-5,CAWSVGGVGEGQYF
TRBV29-1,TRBJ2-5,CSVPDGRGETQYF
TRBV25-1,TRBJ1-5,CASSSGTGGSNQPQHF
TRBV27,TRBJ2-5,CASSHGQGGETQYF
TRBV2,TRBJ2-2,CASSEQRGFTGELFF
TRBV5-1,TRBJ2-5,CASSSILDRCEETKYF
TRBV20-1,TRBJ2-7,CSASNRPGGYEQYF
TRBV2,TRBJ2-2,CASSVLGNTGELFF
TRBV20-1,TRBJ2-7,CSARDQGQGYEQYF
TRBV20-1,TRBJ2-1,CSARIGSGSSYNEQFF
TRBV10-3,TRBJ2-7,CATSRDRGNEQYF
TRBV7-9,TRBJ1-1,CASSSQRTEAFF
TRBV7-9,TRBJ2-3,CASSLARGETPAQYF
TRBV5-1,TRBJ1-6,CASSLNPGDNSPLHF
TRBV5-1,TRBJ2-1,CASSLVGDPRNEQFF
TRBV7-2,TRBJ1-3,CASSPRNTIYF
TRBV24-1,TRBJ1-5,CATVDRTFNQPQHF
TRBV5-1,TRBJ2-5,CASSLFGSGNQETQYF
TRBV12-3/TRBV12-4,TRBJ1-5,CASSPTGNTQPQHF
TRBV5-1,TRBJ2-1,CASSPMDRGPNEQFF
TRBV20-1,TRBJ2-2,CSASGPRAVTGELFF
TRBV6-2/TRBV6-3,TRBJ2-7,CASRTTYEQYF
TRBV12-3/TRBV12-4,TRBJ2-6,CASSERISGANVLTF
TRBV7-2,TRBJ2-2,CASSSLQGARTGELFF
TRBV12-3/TRBV12-4,TRBJ2-3,CASSLNRGRDTQYF